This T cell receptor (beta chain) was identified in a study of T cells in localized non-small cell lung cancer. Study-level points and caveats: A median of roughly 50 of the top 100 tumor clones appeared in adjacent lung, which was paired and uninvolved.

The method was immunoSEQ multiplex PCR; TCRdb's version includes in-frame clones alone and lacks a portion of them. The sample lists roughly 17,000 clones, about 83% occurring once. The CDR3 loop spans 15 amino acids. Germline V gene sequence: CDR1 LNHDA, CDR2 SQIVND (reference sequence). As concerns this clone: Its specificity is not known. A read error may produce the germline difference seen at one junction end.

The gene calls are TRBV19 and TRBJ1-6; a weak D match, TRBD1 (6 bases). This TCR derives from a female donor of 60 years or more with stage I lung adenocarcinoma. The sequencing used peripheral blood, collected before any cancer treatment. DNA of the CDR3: TGTGCCAGTAGGATAGCCGGGACACCGAATTCACCCCTCCACTTT. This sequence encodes CASRIAGTPNSPLHF.